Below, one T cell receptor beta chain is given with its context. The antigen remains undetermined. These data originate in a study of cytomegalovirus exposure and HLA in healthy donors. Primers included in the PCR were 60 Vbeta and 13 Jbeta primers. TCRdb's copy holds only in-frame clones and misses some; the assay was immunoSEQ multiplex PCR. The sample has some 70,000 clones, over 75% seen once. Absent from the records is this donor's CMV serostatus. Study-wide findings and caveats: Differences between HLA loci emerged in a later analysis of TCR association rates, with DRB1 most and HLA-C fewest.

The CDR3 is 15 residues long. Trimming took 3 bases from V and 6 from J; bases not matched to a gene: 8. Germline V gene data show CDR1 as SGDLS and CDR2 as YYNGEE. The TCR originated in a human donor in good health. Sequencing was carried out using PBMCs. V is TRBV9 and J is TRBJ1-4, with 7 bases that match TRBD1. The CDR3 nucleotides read TGTGCCAGCAGCGCCCCGGGACAGAGATATGAAAAACTGTTTTTT. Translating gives CASSAPGQRYEKLFF.